This TCR beta chain emerged from a study of cytomegalovirus exposure and HLA in healthy donors. Study findings and constraints: Analyses of presence and absence presupposed an approximately uniform sequencing depth across donors.

60 Vbeta and 13 Jbeta primers were used in PCR. Data came from immunoSEQ multiplex PCR; TCRdb stores just in-frame clones and leaves some out. The sample contains 150,000 to 200,000 clones, 65% to 85% of which appear only once. The CDR3 runs to 15 residues. J was trimmed by 4 bases and V by 0 bases; bases with no gene match: 4. CDR1 MNHEY and CDR2 SVGAGI come from the germline V gene. As for this clone: Its antigen is unidentified.

This receptor was identified in a woman aged 40 to 50 in good health and CMV-seropositive. Sequences were obtained from PBMCs. The genes are TRBV6-5 and TRBJ2-7; TRBD2 matches at 9 bases. The CDR3 loop is CASSYSLAGTYEQYF. The CDR3 DNA reads TGTGCCAGCAGTTACTCGCTAGCGGGAACTTACGAGCAGTACTTC.